The entry below describes one TCR beta chain. The sample holds one count of this clone. Which antigen it targets is not known. Base qualities are missing; no much larger clone stands one base away. The collaborating institutions used their own protocols to collect whole blood in K2EDTA tubes. Collaborator samples were shipped for TCRbeta analysis as frozen whole blood, isolated PBMCs, or DNA extracted from either sample type. This entry belongs to a study of blood T cell repertoires in COVID-19 (dated by TCRdb to 2018 to 2021). In terms of the full investigation: Collaborator samples came from the United States, Italy and Spain and covered acute and convalescent phases of COVID-19. A de-identified subject ID, COVID-19 status, age in years and sex were almost always included in the sample metadata. The dataset comprised deeply sampled blood TCRbeta repertoires from subjects exposed to, actively infected with, or recovered from COVID-19. The samples were drawn from two sources: the first 160 participants of the ongoing ImmuneRACE study, and about 1,300 subjects contributed by 6 global collaborators. The prospective study material was composed of cDNA or gDNA derived from T cells, B-cell-depleted T cells, or PBMCs. Where available, HLA class I and class II types were taken from metadata supplied by the sample provider and were not determined by assay-based typing. The repertoires were made available in a free public database intended to serve as a resource for research on the immune response to SARS-CoV-2. Study-level results and caveats: The quantity of clinical and demographic metadata differed by source and by participant and was supplied without curation.

TCRbeta CDR3 regions were amplified from genomic DNA using the immunoSEQ Assay, a bias-controlled multiplex PCR. Per the authors' processing: Within the assay, amplification of reference gene primers was used to estimate how many nucleated cells each sample contained. To quantify the absolute abundance of each unique TCRbeta CDR3 rearrangement, sequence reads were collapsed and filtered. For each sample, productive Simpson clonality was calculated as the square root of Simpson's diversity index across productive rearrangements. Entries here come from immuneACCESS through TCRdb and include only in-frame sequences with V and J called. Some clones fail to appear in such tables; in the studies checked, an unresolved V gene covers under half of the shortfall, and the cause of the remainder is unknown. V and J calls and clone size are as listed in that table; D and trimming were resolved from the DNA. The sample profile shows roughly 150,000 clones; 70% to 90% of them were found once. The biggest ten clones account for around a quarter of the sample.

This receptor was identified in a human donor in a cohort sampled during active COVID-19. The specimen sequenced was peripheral blood.

The DNA reads as follows: TGTGCCAGCAGCTTTCCCCTCACAGGGAACACTGAAGCTTTCTTT. Its coded protein is CASSFPLTGNTEAFF. The chain is made from TRBV11-2 and TRBJ1-1, with TRBD1 perhaps the D gene, on 5 matching bases. V loses 3 bases of germline sequence and J loses 1 base, and the interval between the two ends is 12 bases. CDR1 is given as SGHAT and CDR2 as FQNNGV, both from the germline V gene. The CDR3 has 15 amino acids, counting the end cysteine and phenylalanine. The CDR3 DNA has 45 bases and is translated from base 1.